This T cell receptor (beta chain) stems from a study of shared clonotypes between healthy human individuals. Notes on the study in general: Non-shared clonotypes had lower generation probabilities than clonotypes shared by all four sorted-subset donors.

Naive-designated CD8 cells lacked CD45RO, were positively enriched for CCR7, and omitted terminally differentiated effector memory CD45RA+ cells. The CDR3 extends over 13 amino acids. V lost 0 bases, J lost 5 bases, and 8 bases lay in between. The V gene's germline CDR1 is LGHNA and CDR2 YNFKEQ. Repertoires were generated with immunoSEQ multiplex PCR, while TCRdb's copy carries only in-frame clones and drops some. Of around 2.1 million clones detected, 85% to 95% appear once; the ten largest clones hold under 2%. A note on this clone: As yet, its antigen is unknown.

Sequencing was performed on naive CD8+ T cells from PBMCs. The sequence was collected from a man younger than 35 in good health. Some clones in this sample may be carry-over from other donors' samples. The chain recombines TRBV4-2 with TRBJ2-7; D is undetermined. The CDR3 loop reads CASSQEKYHEQYF. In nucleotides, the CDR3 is TGTGCCAGCAGCCAAGAGAAGTACCACGAGCAGTACTTC.